The table lists the clone carrying this T cell receptor beta chain with many counts. Its antigen is unknown. The data stem from a study of T-cell reconstitution after alpha-beta-depleted transplantation in children. Notes on the study in general: About two months after transplant, alpha-beta T cells reportedly came from several hundred expanded graft clones. When one year had passed after transplant, most T-cell counts and diversity came from newly produced T cells. For some patients, TCRbeta diversity was high at day 60 because of recipient T cells and thymic progenitors that survived.

Preparation of the TCRbeta library used unique molecular identifiers. TCRdb processed the PCR reads anew with MiXCR; each CDR3 protein has one entry. The sample has 580,000 or so distinct CDR3 sequences; roughly 23% are singletons. The germline V gene has CDR1 SGDLS and CDR2 YYNGEE. CDR3 length: 14 residues. V lost 4 bases to trimming and J lost 5 bases; unmatched junction nucleotides: 6. V and J are TRBV9 and TRBJ1-2; TRBD1 agrees at 9 bases. The input for sequencing was PBMCs, mostly from graft donor cells, taken 360 days after TCRalphabeta/CD19-depleted stem cell transplant. The receptor was isolated from a boy under two years old who had a stem cell transplant for acute myeloid leukemia, so the T cells may come from the graft donor. As DNA, the CDR3 is TGTGCCAGCAGCTCCCCCGGGACAGGGTATGGCTACACCTTC. Translation: CASSSPGTGYGYTF.